The 30 T cell receptor beta chains presented below share a single source sample, sequenced in a study of T cells in Graves' hyperthyroidism and ophthalmopathy. RNA transcripts served as the template for amplifying TCR beta CDR3 regions. The TCR CDR3 first-round RT-PCR relied on the HTBI primer set. MiXCR was run by TCRdb on the multiplex PCR reads, yielding one entry per CDR3 protein. The table shows some 500,000 distinct CDR3 sequences, with roughly a quarter occurring only once. The sample taken for sequencing was blood. These receptor sequences come from a woman in her twenties or thirties with Graves' ophthalmopathy.

The sample holds many counts of this clonotype. CDR3 region: CASSAGTDSSYGYTF. The CDR3 DNA reads as TGTGCCAGCAGTGCCGGGACAGACTCGAGCTATGGCTACACCTTC. The J gene is TRBJ1-2, the V gene TRBV2; TRBD1 aligns across 7 bases. Trimming at V came to 4 bases and at J to 4 bases, leaving 9 bases not matched to a gene. The germline V gene encodes CDR1 SNHLY and CDR2 FYNNEI. CDR3 length equals 15 residues.

This clonotype was seen just once. The chain recombines TRBV6-1 with TRBJ2-5, with a possible D match to TRBD2 (5 bases). The CDR3 totals 15 residues. CDR1 and CDR2 from the germline V gene are MNHNS and SASEGT. Trimming pared 6 bases from V and 1 base from J, leaving 15 bases between. The chain's CDR3 is CASRSYGSFQETQYF. Here the CDR3 DNA reads TGTGCCAGCAGAAGCTATGGGAGCTTCCAAGAGACCCAGTACTTC.

The J gene is TRBJ2-2, the V gene TRBV6-5; TRBD2 aligns across 10 bases. V lost 3 bases to trimming and J lost 3 bases; unmatched junction nucleotides: 4. The CDR3 loop spans 16 amino acids. Germline CDR1 MNHEY, CDR2 SVGAGI. CDR3 sequence (DNA): TGTGCCAGCAGTTATACTAGCGGGGTAGACACCGGGGAGCTGTTTTTT. Residues: CASSYTSGVDTGELFF.

This clonotype occurred many times. The rearrangement uses TRBV6-1 and TRBJ2-2; no clear D gene. The CDR3 runs 13 residues. Trimming removed 3 bases at V and 4 bases at J, with 6 bases between. CDR1 MNHNS and CDR2 SASEGT come from the germline V gene. DNA for the CDR3: TGTGCCAGCAGTGATCCTGGCACCGGGGAGCTGTTTTTT. Its protein product is CASSDPGTGELFF.

The sample holds many counts of this clonotype. The DNA for the CDR3 is TGTGCCAGCAGCCAAGATCAGAGGGGATACAGGCCTAAGAACACTGAAGCTTTCTTT. This encodes CASSQDQRGYRPKNTEAFF. This chain connects TRBV4-2 to TRBJ1-1, with D perhaps TRBD1 (5 bases). Trimming pared 0 bases from V and 1 base from J, leaving 21 bases between. Looked up from germline, CDR1 is LGHNA and CDR2 is YNFKEQ. The CDR3 length is 19 residues.

The chain is built from TRBV6-5 and TRBJ2-7, with TRBD1 as a possible D gene (6 bases). Looked up from germline, CDR1 is MNHEY and CDR2 is SVGAGI. The CDR3 length is 15 residues. The V and J ends lost 0 bases and 4 bases respectively, with 13 bases between them. The CDR3 sequence is CASSYSGQWAYEQYF. The DNA of the CDR3 is TGTGCCAGCAGTTACTCCGGACAGTGGGCTTACGAGCAGTACTTC.

This clonotype was observed many times. This chain links TRBV9 with TRBJ2-5, with TRBD2 matching over 10 bases. This CDR3 comprises 15 residues. Germline trimming cut 0 bases from V and 7 bases from J; bases unmatched to any gene: 6. Per the germline V gene, CDR1 is SGDLS and CDR2 is YYNGEE. CDR3 sequence: CASSVVASGGGTQYF. Here the CDR3 DNA reads TGTGCCAGCAGCGTAGTCGCTAGCGGGGGAGGGACCCAGTACTTC.

This clonotype appeared many times. The rearrangement joins TRBV27 to TRBJ2-5, with a tentative D call TRBD1 (7 bases). Germline CDR1 and CDR2: MNHEY and SMNVEV (reference sequence). CDR3 size: 14 residues. Trimming stripped 6 bases from V and 10 bases from J, with 21 bases between. The CDR3 spells CASRNNRQGLHQYF. Here the CDR3 DNA reads TGTGCCAGCAGGAACAATAGACAGGGACTTCACCAGTACTTC.

This clonotype was counted many times. The V gene is TRBV3-1, the J gene TRBJ1-5, with D unclear. V was clipped by 3 bases and J by 0 bases, with 9 bases between them. CDR3 length: 15 residues. Germline CDR1 and CDR2: LGHDT and YNNKEL (reference sequence). The DNA of the CDR3 is TGTGCCAGCAGCCAGACTGTGGATAGCAATCAGCCCCAGCATTTT. This sequence encodes CASSQTVDSNQPQHF.

This chain connects TRBV27 to TRBJ1-5; D not resolved. Trimming removed 6 bases at V and 2 bases at J, with 14 bases between. The CDR3 spans 15 residues. The V gene's germline CDR1 is MNHEY and CDR2 SMNVEV (reference sequence). The CDR3 coding sequence is TGTGCCAGCAGAATGAGGACGATCGGCAATCAGCCCCAGCATTTT. Amino acids: CASRMRTIGNQPQHF.

This clonotype has at least ten counts. The chain carries TRBV12-3 or TRBV12-4 and TRBJ1-5; the D gene is possibly TRBD1 (5 bases). The CDR3 has 16 residues. The V gene lost 6 bases and the J gene lost 6 bases, with 21 bases spanning the gap. The CDR3 DNA follows: TGTGCCAGCAGCGGGGACCCCCCGGCGAGGAGTCAGCCCCAGCATTTT. Amino acids: CASSGDPPARSQPQHF.

The table lists this clonotype with a few counts. This chain's CDR3 is CASSPYAETQYF. CDR3 in DNA: TGTGCCAGCAGCCCCTATGCCGAGACCCAGTACTTC. This chain connects TRBV7-2 to TRBJ2-5; no definite D call. The CDR3 spans 12 residues. Trimming removed 5 bases at V and 5 bases at J, with 9 bases between. The germline V gene encodes CDR1 SGHTA and CDR2 FQGNSA.

This clonotype was seen many times. The chain uses TRBV6-1 and TRBJ1-6; D not resolved. Between the trimmed V and J ends, which lost 4 bases and 6 bases, there was a span of 19 bases. The germline gives CDR1 MNHNS, CDR2 SASEGT. This CDR3 contains 17 residues. This CDR3 reads CASSVFTMKASNSPLHF. The CDR3 DNA is TGTGCCAGCAGTGTCTTCACGATGAAGGCTTCTAATTCACCCCTCCACTTT.

This clonotype showed up many times. Written as DNA, the CDR3 is TGTGCCAGCAGTCGGGATCCGCAAAATCAGCCCCAGCATTTT. Translated: CASSRDPQNQPQHF. This sequence joins TRBV6-1 and TRBJ1-5; D is unclear. The V gene's germline CDR1 is MNHNS and CDR2 SASEGT. This CDR3 has 14 residues. The V gene lost 5 bases and the J gene lost 4 bases, with 12 bases spanning the gap.

There are a few counts of this clonotype. The V call is TRBV6-5, the J call TRBJ1-2, with D hard to call. Germline-derived CDR1 and CDR2 are MNHEY and SVGAGI. The CDR3 loop spans 13 amino acids. Trimming stripped 4 bases from V and 1 base from J, with 7 bases between. CDR3 sequence reads: CASSLGFNYGYTF. In DNA form, the CDR3 reads TGTGCCAGCAGTTTGGGGTTTAACTATGGCTACACCTTC.

The V call is TRBV6-1, the J call TRBJ1-3; D is perhaps TRBD1 (5 bases). Trimming cost V 6 bases and J 0 bases, with 12 bases left between them. Germline values: CDR1 MNHNS, CDR2 SASEGT. The CDR3 is 15 amino acids. The CDR3 bases are TGTGCCAGCAGGTTTGGGGACCACTCTGGAAACACCATATATTTT. It codes for CASRFGDHSGNTIYF.

This clonotype was recorded many times. This sequence joins TRBV20-1 and TRBJ1-5; D is possibly TRBD1 (5 bases). The CDR3 length is 12 residues. V dropped 5 bases and J dropped 3 bases, with 8 bases sitting between them. Germline loops: CDR1 DFQATT, CDR2 SNEGSKA (reference sequence). CDR3 nucleotide sequence: TGCAGTGCTGACAGAATCAATCAGCCCCAGCATTTT. Amino acid sequence: CSADRINQPQHF.

This clonotype was seen at least ten times. This chain connects TRBV19 to TRBJ1-2, with 9 bases identical to TRBD1. The V gene end was trimmed by 4 bases and the J gene end by 10 bases; junction bases not matched to a gene: 10. The CDR3 runs 14 residues. Germline loops: CDR1 LNHDA, CDR2 SQIVND (reference sequence). The CDR3 nucleotides read TGTGCCAGTAGTAACGCCCCGGGACAGGGAGACTACACCTTC. As protein: CASSNAPGQGDYTF.

This clonotype was counted at least ten times. The chain recombines TRBV28 with TRBJ1-2; D possibly corresponds to TRBD1 (6 bases). This CDR3 is 18 amino acids long. CDR1 and CDR2 (germline): MDHEN, SYDVKM. Trimming cost V 6 bases and J 3 bases, with 26 bases left between them. The CDR3 sequence: CASSNPTVGGLTDYGYTF. CDR3 coding DNA: TGTGCCAGCAGCAATCCAACCGTAGGGGGTTTGACCGACTATGGCTACACCTTC.

This clonotype appeared many times. The chain combines TRBV12-3 or TRBV12-4 with TRBJ1-2; D may be TRBD1 (6 bases). The CDR3 runs 14 residues. Trimming shortened V by 5 bases and J by 1 base, and 11 bases separated the two germline ends. CDR3: CASSLPGVNYGYTF. CDR3 DNA sequence: TGTGCCAGCAGTCTACCAGGGGTTAACTATGGCTACACCTTC.

This clonotype was recorded at least ten times. This chain uses TRBV6-1 with TRBJ1-2; D remains unclear. V lost 6 bases and J 0 bases, leaving 8 bases between the germline ends. The germline gives CDR1 MNHNS, CDR2 SASEGT. This CDR3 spans 13 amino acids. The CDR3 is CASSIGTNYGYTF. CDR3 DNA sequence: TGTGCCAGCAGCATTGGGACTAACTATGGCTACACCTTC.

The J gene is TRBJ1-2, the V gene TRBV30; no reliable D call. V lost 8 bases, J lost 1 base, and 20 bases lay in between. This CDR3 comprises 15 residues. Germline assignment: CDR1 GTSNPN and CDR2 SVGIG (reference sequence). Here the CDR3 reads CADGLAQGLNYGYTF. The CDR3 nucleotides are TGTGCCGACGGGCTCGCGCAAGGGCTTAACTATGGCTACACCTTC.

This clonotype was seen ten or more times. The chain links TRBV20-1 to TRBJ2-7; 7 bases match TRBD1. V lost 5 bases, J lost 3 bases, and 10 bases stayed unmatched. The germline gives CDR1 DFQATT, CDR2 SNEGSKA (reference sequence). This CDR3 region has 14 residues. CDR3 sequence: CSASRTGPHYEQYF. The CDR3 nucleotides read TGCAGTGCTTCAAGGACAGGACCGCACTACGAGCAGTACTTC.

This clonotype came up many times. The CDR3 spells CASSTSRRGRPPVNTEAFF. CDR3 nucleotides: TGTGCCAGCAGCACCTCCAGGAGGGGGCGACCACCGGTGAACACTGAAGCTTTCTTT. V usage is TRBV3-1 and J usage is TRBJ1-1; 7 positions agree with TRBD1. The junction had 18 bases not matched to a gene; V was cut back by 5 bases and J by 0 bases. CDR3 length: 19 residues. CDR1 is LGHDT, CDR2 YNNKEL, per germline (reference sequence).

The chain links TRBV6-1 to TRBJ2-7, with D unclear. V gave up 6 bases and J gave up 6 bases, with 15 bases separating them. The germline CDR1 and CDR2 sequences are MNHNS and SASEGT. The CDR3 spans 13 residues. The CDR3: CASSVHSPLEQYF. The CDR3 region has the DNA TGTGCCAGCAGCGTGCACAGTCCGCTCGAGCAGTACTTC.

This clonotype was seen at least ten times. The chain carries TRBV12-5 and TRBJ1-2; D uncertain. Germline V gives CDR1 LGHNT, CDR2 FRNRAP. The ends were cut back, 1 base at V and 5 bases at J, with 5 bases in the middle. The CDR3 is 12 residues long. This CDR3 reads CASGLGGYGYTF. CDR3 DNA sequence: TGTGCTAGTGGTTTGGGGGGATATGGCTACACCTTC.

This clonotype occurred many times. The rearrangement uses TRBV28 and TRBJ2-5, with D uncertain. V was clipped by 6 bases and J by 4 bases, with 15 bases between them. CDR3 length: 14 residues. Germline values: CDR1 MDHEN, CDR2 SYDVKM. CDR3 in DNA: TGTGCCAGCAGCCCCAGCCGACTGGGAGAGACCCAGTACTTC. Encoded protein: CASSPSRLGETQYF.

This clonotype was found a few times. V and J are TRBV6-5 and TRBJ2-7; D not resolved. Germline V gives CDR1 MNHEY, CDR2 SVGAGI. This CDR3 spans 13 amino acids. V was pared by 4 bases and J by 3 bases, with 10 bases between. The CDR3 sequence: CASSLSIRYEQYF. In DNA form, the CDR3 reads TGTGCCAGCAGTTTGTCCATACGCTACGAGCAGTACTTC.

The rearrangement uses TRBV19 and TRBJ2-5, with D maybe TRBD1 (6 bases). CDR1 is LNHDA, CDR2 SQIVND, per germline (reference sequence). The CDR3 is made up of 13 amino acids. V lost 5 bases and J lost 13, with 20 bases in between. CDR3 in DNA: TGTGCCAGTAGTGATACCCGGGACACGGAACCGTACTTC. Amino acids: CASSDTRDTEPYF.

This clonotype was counted between two and nine times. This CDR3 is CASSLRQGDNVLTF. CDR3 coding DNA: TGTGCCAGCAGTTTGAGGCAGGGAGACAACGTCCTGACTTTC. The V call is TRBV12-3 or TRBV12-4, the J call TRBJ2-6; D may be TRBD1 or TRBD2 (5 bases each). Deletions cut 3 bases from V and 9 bases from J, with 12 bases between. The CDR3 is 14 residues long.